This TCR beta chain was captured in a study of blood T cell repertoires in COVID-19. Study summary: Specimens from acute and convalescent COVID-19 originated in the United States, Italy and Spain.

In its sample, this clone was seen once. Methods used by the authors: Reference gene primer amplification yielded estimated nucleated cell counts. Clones were sequenced by immunoSEQ multiplex PCR, and TCRdb holds only the in-frame ones, with some missing. Clone size and the V and J calls come from that table; the DNA yielded D and trimming. In the table there are 130,000 to 150,000 clones, around nine tenths of which are singletons. V lost 3 bases to trimming and J lost 6 bases, with 12 bases between them. Germline-derived CDR1 and CDR2 are SGHRS and YFSETQ. The CDR3 loop spans 13 amino acids. This sequence joins TRBV5-1 and TRBJ2-5; a possible D gene is TRBD2 (6 bases). The receptor's source is a woman between 45 and 65 years old with active or convalescent COVID-19. Sequenced sample: peripheral blood. The CDR3 sequence is CASSSGELQTQYF. CDR3 coding DNA: TGCGCCAGCAGCTCGGGGGAGCTGCAGACCCAGTACTTC. The full variable domain, with the rest looked up from reference TRBV5-1 and TRBJ2-5, is KAGVTQTPRYLIKTRGQQVTLSCSPISGHRSVSWYQQTPGQGLQFLFEYFSETQRNKGNFPGRFSGRQFSNSRSEMNVSTLELGDSALYLCASSSGELQTQYFGPGTRLLVL.